The present TCR beta chain was sequenced within a study of CD8 T cells in Susac syndrome. Turning to this clonotype: Its cognate antigen is unknown.

The germline V gene encodes CDR1 SGDLS and CDR2 YYNGEE. With 0 bases clipped from V and 4 bases from J, the junction kept 4 bases outside the gene matches. This CDR3 spans 15 amino acids. An amount of RNA that ranged from roughly 0.45 to 1 ug was reverse transcribed with random hexamers. By means of immunoSEQ multiplex PCR, TCR beta CDR3 spanning 54 Vbeta and 13 Jbeta underwent amplification. TCRdb redid the calling of the immunoSEQ multiplex PCR reads with MiXCR, one entry per CDR3 protein. The data hold 180,000 or so distinct CDR3 sequences, with about 94% observed a single time. Regarding the study as a whole: The study recognized that the number of individuals in its TCR sequencing and HLA analysis was relatively small.

Sequencing targeted TCR beta in T cells from blood (CD8+ and CD4+). The chain employs TRBV9 and TRBJ2-3; the match to TRBD2 covers 8 bases. Specimen: CD4+ T cells from PBMCs. The origin of this receptor is a human donor with multiple sclerosis. CDR3 in amino acids: CASSVVSGGPDTQYF. CDR3 in DNA: TGTGCCAGCAGCGTAGTAAGCGGGGGCCCAGATACGCAGTATTTT.